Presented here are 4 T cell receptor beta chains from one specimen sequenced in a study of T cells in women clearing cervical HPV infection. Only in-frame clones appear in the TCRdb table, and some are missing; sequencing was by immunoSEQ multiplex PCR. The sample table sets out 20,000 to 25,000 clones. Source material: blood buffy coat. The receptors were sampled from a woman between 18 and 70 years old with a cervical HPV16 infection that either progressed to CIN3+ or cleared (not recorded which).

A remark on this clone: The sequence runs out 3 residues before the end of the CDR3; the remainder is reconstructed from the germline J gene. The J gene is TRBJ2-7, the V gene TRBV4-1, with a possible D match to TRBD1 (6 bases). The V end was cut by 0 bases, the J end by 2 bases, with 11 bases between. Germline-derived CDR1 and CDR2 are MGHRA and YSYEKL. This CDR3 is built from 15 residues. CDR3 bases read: TGCGCCAGCAGCCAAGATAGAGGGGGACCCTACGAG. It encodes CASSQDRGGPYE. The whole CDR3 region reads CASSQDRGGPYEQYF.

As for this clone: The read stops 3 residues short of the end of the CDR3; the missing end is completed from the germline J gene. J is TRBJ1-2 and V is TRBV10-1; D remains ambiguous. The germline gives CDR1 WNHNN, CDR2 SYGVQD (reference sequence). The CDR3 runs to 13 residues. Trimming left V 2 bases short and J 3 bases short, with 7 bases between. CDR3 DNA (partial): TGCGCCAGCAGTGAGAAGCGGGACTATGGC. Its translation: CASSEKRDYG. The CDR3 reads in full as CASSEKRDYGYTF.

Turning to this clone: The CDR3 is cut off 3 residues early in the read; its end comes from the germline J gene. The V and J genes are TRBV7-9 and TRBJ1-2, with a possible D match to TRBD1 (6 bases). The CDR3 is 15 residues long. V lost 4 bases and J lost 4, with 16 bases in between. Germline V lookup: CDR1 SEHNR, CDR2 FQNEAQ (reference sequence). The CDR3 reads CASSSLIQGPYGYTF. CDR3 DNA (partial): TGTGCCAGCAGCTCCTTAATACAGGGACCCTATGGC.

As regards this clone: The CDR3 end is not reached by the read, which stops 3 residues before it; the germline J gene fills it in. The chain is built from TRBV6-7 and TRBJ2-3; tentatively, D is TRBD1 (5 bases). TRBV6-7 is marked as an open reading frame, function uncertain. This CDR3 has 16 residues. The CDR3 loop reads CASSYRGVRAAQPQYF. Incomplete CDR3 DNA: TGTGCCAGCAGTTACCGAGGAGTCAGGGCGGCTCAGCCG.